A single sample is the source of the 18 T cell receptor beta chains below, sequenced in a study of cytomegalovirus exposure and HLA in healthy donors. The PCR had 60 Vbeta and 13 Jbeta primers. TCRdb's table, derived via immunoSEQ multiplex PCR, lists solely in-frame clones and lacks some. This table lists 150,000 to 200,000 clones. Input material: PBMCs. Receptors were obtained from a woman between 18 and 29 years old in good health and CMV-seropositive.

This rearrangement joins TRBV11-2 to TRBJ1-1; maybe TRBD1 (6 bases). The CDR3 loop spans 17 amino acids. Germline V gives CDR1 SGHAT, CDR2 FQNNGV. Between the trimmed V and J ends, which lost 2 bases and 5 bases, there was a span of 21 bases. CDR3 coding DNA: TGTGCCAGCAGCTTACCTTACTCGACAGGCTTAGGGACTGAAGCTTTCTTT. Residues: CASSLPYSTGLGTEAFF.

J is TRBJ1-4 and V is TRBV4-2; possible D gene TRBD1, 5 bases. The V end was cut by 4 bases, the J end by 5 bases, with 17 bases between. CDR3 length equals 16 residues. The V gene's germline CDR1 is LGHNA and CDR2 YNFKEQ. The CDR3 coding sequence is TGTGCCAGCAGCCCCCAAGCGGGACGGCACAATGAAAAACTGTTTTTT. Translated: CASSPQAGRHNEKLFF.

The J gene is TRBJ2-6, the V gene TRBV2; weak D call: TRBD1 (6 bases). V was trimmed by 5 bases and J by 2 bases, leaving 10 bases between them. CDR3 length: 15 residues. Germline loops: CDR1 SNHLY, CDR2 FYNNEI. CDR3 loop: CASSLDRAGANVLTF. CDR3 DNA sequence: TGTGCCAGCAGTTTGGACAGAGCTGGGGCCAACGTCCTGACTTTC.

The V call is TRBV7-7, the J call TRBJ2-1; D is undetermined. V lost 2 bases to trimming and J lost 0 bases, with 11 bases between them. The germline gives CDR1 SSHAT, CDR2 FNYEAQ (reference sequence). The CDR3 spans 16 residues. The CDR3 region is CASSLSTASSYNEQFF. DNA for the CDR3: TGTGCCAGCAGCTTATCGACGGCTAGCTCCTACAATGAGCAGTTCTTC.

This chain connects TRBV19 to TRBJ2-3; 9 bases map to TRBD2. The CDR3 has 16 residues. Germline V CDR1 and CDR2: LNHDA, SQIVND (reference sequence). The V gene end was trimmed by 5 bases and the J gene end by 5 bases; junction bases not matched to a gene: 11. The CDR3 is CASSHQLAGVQDTQYF. As DNA, the CDR3 is TGTGCCAGTAGTCACCAATTAGCGGGGGTGCAAGATACGCAGTATTTT. Based on the CDR3 plus reference TRBV19 and TRBJ2-3, the full variable domain is DGGITQSPKYLFRKEGQNVTLSCEQNLNHDAMYWYRQDPGQGLRLIYYSQIVNDFQKGDIAEGYSVSREKKESFPLTVTSAQKNPTAFYLCASSHQLAGVQDTQYFGPGTRLTVL.

As DNA, the CDR3 is TGCGCCAGCAGCCAAGTTTCGGGGGGAAACATTCAGTACTTC. Residues: CASSQVSGGNIQYF. The chain combines TRBV4-1 with TRBJ2-4; 7 bases line up with TRBD2. From germline, CDR1 is MGHRA and CDR2 YSYEKL. There are 14 residues in the CDR3. Losses at the gene ends were 1 base for V and 6 bases for J; bases not matched to a gene: 3.

The chain uses TRBV2 and TRBJ1-5, with TRBD1 matching over 10 bases. Germline loops: CDR1 SNHLY, CDR2 FYNNEI. The CDR3 runs to 16 residues. Unmatched junction bases numbered 4, after V lost 2 bases and J lost 3 bases. The CDR3 DNA follows: TGTGCCAGCAGTGAAAGGGACAGGGGCTACAATCAGCCCCAGCATTTT. This translates into CASSERDRGYNQPQHF.

The CDR3 DNA follows: TGTGCCAGCTCACCGGTAGAGGAGACCCAGTACTTC. Protein product: CASSPVEETQYF. V usage is TRBV18 and J usage is TRBJ2-5; D unresolved. V lost 3 bases, J lost 5 bases, and 7 bases lay in between. CDR3 length: 12 amino acids. Looked up from germline, CDR1 is KGHSH and CDR2 is LQKENI.

The chain carries TRBV19 and TRBJ2-2, with 10 nucleotides matching TRBD2. V lost 5 bases, J lost 3 bases, and 3 bases stayed unmatched. Per the germline V gene, CDR1 is LNHDA and CDR2 is SQIVND (reference sequence). CDR3 size: 15 residues. CDR3 nucleotides: TGTGCCAGTAGTCCTAGCGGGGGCTACACCGGGGAGCTGTTTTTT. This encodes CASSPSGGYTGELFF. Full variable domain (missing parts from reference TRBV19 and TRBJ2-2): DGGITQSPKYLFRKEGQNVTLSCEQNLNHDAMYWYRQDPGQGLRLIYYSQIVNDFQKGDIAEGYSVSREKKESFPLTVTSAQKNPTAFYLCASSPSGGYTGELFFGEGSRLTVL.

The V and J genes are TRBV2 and TRBJ2-7, with TRBD2 matching 7 bases. The CDR3 length is 15 residues. The J segment lost 0 bases and the V segment lost 1 base, leaving 3 bases of the junction unmatched. Germline V gives CDR1 SNHLY, CDR2 FYNNEI. The CDR3 protein is CASSEGLAVSYEQYF. CDR3 sequence (DNA): TGTGCCAGCAGTGAAGGGCTAGCGGTCTCCTACGAGCAGTACTTC. Supplemented by reference TRBV2 and TRBJ2-7, the full variable domain reads EPEVTQTPSHQVTQMGQEVILRCVPISNHLYFYWYRQILGQKVEFLVSFYNNEISEKSEIFDDQFSVERPDGSNFTLKIRSTKLEDSAMYFCASSEGLAVSYEQYFGPGTRLTVT.

This chain connects TRBV9 to TRBJ2-7, with D tentatively TRBD1 (6 bases). CDR1 and CDR2 (germline): SGDLS, YYNGEE. Between the trimmed V and J ends, which lost 3 bases and 3 bases, there was a span of 10 bases. The CDR3 consists of 13 residues. CDR3 nucleotides: TGTGCCAGCAGCGGGAGAGGGGGCTACGAGCAGTACTTC. Amino acids: CASSGRGGYEQYF.

The V call is TRBV19, the J call TRBJ1-1; D gene uncertain. The germline V gene encodes CDR1 LNHDA and CDR2 SQIVND (reference sequence). V was cut by 3 bases and J by 8 bases, with 19 bases left in between. This CDR3 contains 15 residues. DNA of the CDR3: TGTGCCAGTAGTATCGGGGTCAAGTTCGTAGACGAAGCTTTCTTT. Its translation is CASSIGVKFVDEAFF.

V and J are TRBV13 and TRBJ1-1, with TRBD1 matching over 11 bases. Trimming at V came to 5 bases and at J to 5 bases, leaving 7 bases not matched to a gene. Germline V gene data show CDR1 as PRHDT and CDR2 as FYEKMQ (reference sequence). CDR3 size: 15 residues. CDR3 loop: CASSPLGQGGTEAFF. CDR3 bases: TGTGCCAGCAGCCCCCTGGGACAGGGGGGGACTGAAGCTTTCTTT.

The V gene is TRBV4-1, the J gene TRBJ1-5; D may be TRBD1 (5 bases). The CDR3 spans 15 residues. Deletions cut 3 bases from V and 0 bases from J, with 9 bases between. Germline-derived CDR1 and CDR2 are MGHRA and YSYEKL. The CDR3 reads CASSHRDYSNQPQHF. In DNA form, the CDR3 reads TGCGCCAGCAGCCACCGGGACTATAGCAATCAGCCCCAGCATTTT.

V usage is TRBV5-1 and J usage is TRBJ2-3; the D gene is possibly TRBD1 (5 bases). V dropped 1 base and J dropped 5 bases, with 8 bases sitting between them. The CDR3 consists of 13 residues. Looked up from germline, CDR1 is SGHRS and CDR2 is YFSETQ. The CDR3 sequence is CASSLQGVDTQYF. CDR3 nucleotides: TGCGCCAGCAGCTTGCAGGGTGTAGATACGCAGTATTTT.

A note on this clone: The junction departs from germline at one end; a sequencing error may be responsible. This specimen includes other DNA sequences encoding the same CDR3. The V and J genes are TRBV7-9 and TRBJ1-1; TRBD1 matches at 9 bases. Germline V gene sequence: CDR1 SEHNR, CDR2 FQNEAQ (reference sequence). CDR3 length equals 14 residues. CDR3 nucleotide sequence: TGTGCCAGCAGTCCCGACAGGGGGAGCACTGAAGCCTTCTTT. Amino acid sequence: CASSPDRGSTEAFF.

This sequence joins TRBV5-1 and TRBJ2-3; 7 bases fit TRBD2. Germline V gene data show CDR1 as SGHRS and CDR2 as YFSETQ. With V trimmed by 4 bases and J by 4 bases, 6 bases remained unmatched. The CDR3 loop spans 14 amino acids. CDR3 coding DNA: TGCGCCAGCAGCCCACGGACTAGTTCAGATACGCAGTATTTT. As protein: CASSPRTSSDTQYF. The full variable domain, in which reference TRBV5-1 and TRBJ2-3 provide the parts outside the CDR3, is KAGVTQTPRYLIKTRGQQVTLSCSPISGHRSVSWYQQTPGQGLQFLFEYFSETQRNKGNFPGRFSGRQFSNSRSEMNVSTLELGDSALYLCASSPRTSSDTQYFGPGTRLTVL.

The genes are TRBV27 and TRBJ1-5; D unclear. V shed 3 bases and J shed 0 bases, with 6 bases lying between them. The CDR3 contains 14 residues. Germline loops: CDR1 MNHEY, CDR2 SMNVEV (reference sequence). The CDR3 region has the DNA TGTGCCAGCAGTTTTTTAGATAGCAATCAGCCCCAGCATTTT. Its translation is CASSFLDSNQPQHF.